These 8 T cell receptor beta chains were sequenced from one sample in a study of beta chain features in type 1 diabetes (dated by TCRdb to the late 2010s). The library was generated by the immunoSEQ multiplex PCR assay. The entire isolated RNA was reverse transcribed using the High Capacity cDNA Reverse Transcription Kit, and thus expressed TCRB transcripts were sequenced. Drawn from immuneACCESS, this table holds only the in-frame rearrangements with V and J called that TCRdb kept. Clones are partly lost; checked studies trace under half to an unresolved V gene and leave the rest unexplained. Recorded for this sample are 620,000 or so clones; around 15% of them occurred a single time. Around 0.095% of the sample rests with the top ten. Sequenced: naive CD4+ T cells from blood. The meaning of the sample's cell subset or site label: true naive CD4+ T cells. The origin of the receptors is a man in his late teens or twenties in good health.

The chain is built from TRBV11-1 and TRBJ2-6; tentative D call: TRBD1 (6 bases). The CDR3 is 17 amino acids. Germline CDR1 SGHAT, CDR2 FQDESV (reference sequence). V lost 3 bases to trimming and J lost 4 bases, with 16 bases between them. The CDR3 nucleotides read TGTGCCAGCAGCTTGCGGACAGCCCCAGCGGGGGCCAACGTCCTGACTTTC. Translation: CASSLRTAPAGANVLTF.

The CDR3 is CASSWERGLSHEQYF. The CDR3 DNA follows: TGTGCCAGCAGTTGGGAGCGGGGGTTGAGCCACGAGCAGTACTTC. The chain recombines TRBV6-5 with TRBJ2-7; 8 bases align to TRBD2. V dropped 4 bases and J dropped 5; count of bases not matched to a gene: 10. CDR3 length equals 15 residues. The germline V gene has CDR1 MNHEY and CDR2 SVGAGI.

The chain carries TRBV2 and TRBJ2-3, with D uncertain. CDR3 length equals 13 residues. The germline V gene has CDR1 SNHLY and CDR2 FYNNEI. V dropped 6 bases and J dropped 1 base, with 8 bases sitting between them. The CDR3: CASRTQGTDTQYF. In nucleotides, the CDR3 is TGTGCCAGCAGGACCCAGGGCACAGATACGCAGTATTTT.

The chain recombines TRBV6-5 with TRBJ1-2, with a tentative D call TRBD1 (6 bases). Germline assignment: CDR1 MNHEY and CDR2 SVGAGI. Trimming removed 6 bases from V and 8 bases from J, with 10 bases in between. The CDR3 consists of 11 residues. CDR3 sequence: CASSQGTGYTF. For the CDR3, the DNA is TGTGCCAGCAGCCAGGGGACAGGCTACACCTTC.

A single count supports this clone. The rearrangement uses TRBV28 and TRBJ1-2, with TRBD1 as a possible D gene (5 bases). This CDR3 spans 14 amino acids. Germline values: CDR1 MDHEN, CDR2 SYDVKM. V dropped 6 bases and J dropped 2 bases, with 13 bases sitting between them. The CDR3 is CASRSPGLNYGYTF. The CDR3 nucleotides are TGTGCCAGCAGATCCCCGGGACTGAACTATGGCTACACCTTC.

This clone was detected a few times. No DNA is shown, since the ends of the CDR3 on it are uncertain; the CDR3 is the one TCRdb lists. V is TRBV29-1 and J is TRBJ1-2; the D call in the table, TRBD1, was not verified against the DNA. Ends included, the CDR3 has 11 residues. The germline gives CDR1 SQVTM, CDR2 ANQGSEA. CDR3 residues: CSVAPGTADTF.

The table lists this clone with a few counts. J is TRBJ2-7 and V is TRBV28, with D possibly being TRBD1 or TRBD2 (5 bases each). Germline V gene lookup returns CDR1 MDHEN and CDR2 SYDVKM. The CDR3 spans 15 residues. V lost 6 bases and J 7 bases, leaving 22 bases between the germline ends. Here the CDR3 DNA reads TGTGCCAGCAGCCCTGGGGACGGCCGTCGAGTAGAGCAGTACTTC. This gives the protein CASSPGDGRRVEQYF.

Details on this clone: The same CDR3 also results from other DNA sequences found in this sample. The V call is TRBV7-9, the J call TRBJ1-1, with D uncertain. From germline, CDR1 is SEHNR and CDR2 FQNEAQ (reference sequence). The CDR3 sequence is 13 residues long. With 2 bases removed from V and 1 base from J, the gap between germline ends came to 5 bases. CDR3: CASSLQENTEAFF. CDR3 DNA: TGTGCCAGCAGCTTACAGGAGAACACTGAAGCTTTCTTT.